These 30 T cell receptor beta chains came from one sample sequenced in a study of T cells after yellow fever vaccination. One entry per CDR3 protein results from TCRdb running MiXCR on the 5' RACE reads. The sample lists hundreds of thousands of distinct CDR3 sequences, 21% occurring once. The starting material was PBMCs, obtained around 3 weeks after the first yellow fever vaccination. The receptors derive from a man aged 18 to 30 who received the YFV17D yellow fever vaccine.

In this sample, this clonotype turned up a few times. The chain links TRBV7-2 to TRBJ2-4, with TRBD1 identical over 8 bases. Trimming removed 5 bases from V and 5 bases from J; junction bases left unmatched: 8. The CDR3 is made up of 15 amino acids. Germline V CDR1 and CDR2: SGHTA, FQGNSA. In DNA, the CDR3 is TGTGCCAGCAGCCCCCGGACAGGGTGGGAAAACATTCAGTACTTC. As protein: CASSPRTGWENIQYF. The whole variable domain, filled in from reference TRBV7-2 and TRBJ2-4, reads GAGVSQSPSNKVTEKGKDVELRCDPISGHTALYWYRQSLGQGLEFLIYFQGNSAPDKSGLPSDRFSAERTGGSVSTLTIQRTQQEDSAVYLCASSPRTGWENIQYFGAGTRLSVL.

This clonotype came up many times. The chain employs TRBV4-1 and TRBJ1-5; D is uncertain. The V gene's germline CDR1 is MGHRA and CDR2 YSYEKL. The germline V and J ends were trimmed by 3 bases and 7 bases, with 13 bases remaining between them. This CDR3 contains 14 residues. CDR3 nucleotides: TGCGCCAGCAGCCAGAAGGCAGTCCAACAGCCCCAGCATTTT. Residues: CASSQKAVQQPQHF.

In this sample, this clonotype turned up a few times. The gene calls are TRBV5-1 and TRBJ1-1; D gene ambiguous. Germline CDR1 is SGHRS and CDR2 is YFSETQ. V lost 0 bases and J lost 3, with 9 bases in between. CDR3 length: 14 amino acids. CDR3 nucleotides: TGCGCCAGCAGCTTGGCCACGGAAGACACTGAAGCTTTCTTT. The encoded protein is CASSLATEDTEAFF.

The gene calls are TRBV7-2 and TRBJ2-6, with D uncertain. V shed 4 bases and J shed 4 bases, with 8 bases lying between them. Germline CDR1 SGHTA, CDR2 FQGNSA. The CDR3 consists of 14 residues. CDR3 DNA sequence: TGTGCCAGCAGCTGGGTACCCGGGGCCAACGTCCTGACTTTC. Encoded protein: CASSWVPGANVLTF.

This clonotype came up a few times. The chain combines TRBV6-2 or TRBV6-3 with TRBJ2-6, with D perhaps TRBD1 (6 bases). The germline gives CDR1 MNHEY, CDR2 SVGEGT. The CDR3 consists of 15 residues. V lost 4 bases and J lost 2, with 9 bases in between. The CDR3 coding sequence is TGTGCCAGCAGTTCTGCAGGGGCTGGGGCCAACGTCCTGACTTTC. Its translation: CASSSAGAGANVLTF.

The gene calls are TRBV29-1 and TRBJ2-4; possibly TRBD1 for D (5 bases). The V end lost 7 bases, the J end lost 0 bases, and 10 bases lay between the germline ends. The germline gives CDR1 SQVTM, CDR2 ANQGSEA. The CDR3 totals 13 residues. The chain's CDR3 is CSAKQVAKNIQYF. CDR3 bases: TGCAGCGCCAAACAGGTAGCCAAAAACATTCAGTACTTC.

The CDR3 nucleotides read TGCGCCAGCAGCTTGGTGAGGGAGTCCACCGGCTACACCTTC. The encoded protein is CASSLVRESTGYTF. This rearrangement joins TRBV5-1 to TRBJ1-2; no reliable D call. Germline V CDR1 and CDR2: SGHRS, YFSETQ. V dropped 0 bases and J dropped 8 bases, with 14 bases sitting between them. The CDR3 consists of 14 residues.

This clonotype was observed a few times. CDR3: CASSSLRGGAGELFF. CDR3 sequence (DNA): TGTGCCAGCAGCTCCCTTAGGGGGGGGGCCGGGGAGCTGTTTTTT. This chain joins TRBV7-2 and TRBJ2-2; D might be TRBD2 (7 bases). CDR3 length: 15 amino acids. CDR1 is SGHTA and CDR2 is FQGNSA in the germline V gene. Trimming shortened V by 4 bases and J by 6 bases, and 15 bases separated the two germline ends.

This clonotype was seen more than once but under ten times. The V call is TRBV5-1, the J call TRBJ1-5; D is undetermined. Germline values: CDR1 SGHRS, CDR2 YFSETQ. V lost 1 base and J 7 bases, leaving 9 bases between the germline ends. This CDR3 has 13 residues. CDR3: CASSLIGNQPQHF. The CDR3 DNA reads as TGCGCCAGCAGCTTGATAGGGAACCAGCCCCAGCATTTT. The complete variable domain, with remaining parts taken from reference TRBV5-1 and TRBJ1-5, reads KAGVTQTPRYLIKTRGQQVTLSCSPISGHRSVSWYQQTPGQGLQFLFEYFSETQRNKGNFPGRFSGRQFSNSRSEMNVSTLELGDSALYLCASSLIGNQPQHFGDGTRLSIL.

This clonotype was found a few times. V usage is TRBV28 and J usage is TRBJ1-5, with D possibly TRBD1 on 5 matching bases. The V end was cut by 5 bases, the J end by 5 bases, with 13 bases between. This CDR3 contains 14 residues. Germline-derived CDR1 and CDR2 are MDHEN and SYDVKM. The CDR3 spells CASSRQLGYQPQHF. DNA of the CDR3: TGTGCCAGCAGTCGACAGTTAGGATATCAGCCCCAGCATTTT.

The sample holds many counts of this clonotype. The CDR3 is CSVETGNTEAFF. DNA for the CDR3: TGCAGCGTTGAGACAGGGAACACTGAAGCTTTCTTT. This sequence joins TRBV29-1 and TRBJ1-1, with D perhaps matching TRBD1 (6 bases). V was shortened by 3 bases and J by 1 base, with 6 bases between the two germline ends. The germline gives CDR1 SQVTM, CDR2 ANQGSEA. The CDR3 has 12 amino acids.

This clonotype was found a few times. V and J are TRBV12-5 and TRBJ2-3; possibly TRBD1 for D (6 bases). With 5 bases removed from V and 6 bases from J, the gap between germline ends came to 15 bases. The CDR3 length is 14 residues. CDR1 LGHNT and CDR2 FRNRAP come from the germline V gene. CDR3 DNA sequence: TGTGCTAGTGGTCGGGACACTCTCTGGGATACGCAGTATTTT. This codes for CASGRDTLWDTQYF.

This clonotype was seen only a few times. The V call is TRBV9, the J call TRBJ2-1, with D uncertain. The CDR3 contains 15 residues. Between the trimmed V and J ends, which lost 5 bases and 6 bases, there was a span of 18 bases. Germline CDR1 SGDLS, CDR2 YYNGEE. The CDR3 is CASSPTRTRVNEQFF. CDR3 DNA: TGTGCCAGCAGTCCCACCCGGACGCGAGTCAATGAGCAGTTCTTC.

The chain recombines TRBV27 with TRBJ2-7, with 8 bases lining up with TRBD2. After removal of 2 bases from V and 3 bases from J, the junction contained 9 bases not matched to a gene. Germline CDR1 reads MNHEY; CDR2 reads SMNVEV (reference sequence). The CDR3 contains 16 residues. The DNA for the CDR3 is TGTGCCAGCAGTTTAACTACAGACCGGGGGGGCTACGAGCAGTACTTC. Its translation: CASSLTTDRGGYEQYF.

The chain joins TRBV5-1 to TRBJ2-2; 7 bases are shared with TRBD1. The junction had 9 bases not matched to a gene; V was cut back by 4 bases and J by 6 bases. The germline CDR1 and CDR2 sequences are SGHRS and YFSETQ. This CDR3 has 15 amino acids. The CDR3 protein is CASSLPTGWAGELFF. The CDR3 DNA reads TGCGCCAGCAGCCTACCGACAGGGTGGGCCGGGGAGCTGTTTTTT.

This chain connects TRBV18 to TRBJ1-2; possible D gene TRBD1, 6 bases. This CDR3 region has 14 residues. The germline V and J ends were trimmed by 4 bases and 4 bases, with 13 bases remaining between them. Germline CDR1 reads KGHSH; CDR2 reads LQKENI. DNA of the CDR3: TGTGCCAGCTCACTCGAAACAGGGATCTATGGCTACACCTTC. Translating gives CASSLETGIYGYTF.

This clonotype was detected ten times or more. This chain links TRBV20-1 with TRBJ1-4; D not certain. Germline lookup yields CDR1 DFQATT and CDR2 SNEGSKA (reference sequence). The germline V and J ends were trimmed by 8 bases and 5 bases, with 18 bases remaining between them. The CDR3 covers 14 residues. In DNA, the CDR3 is TGCAGTACGTCCCCGGGAGCTCTAAATGAAAAACTGTTTTTT. It encodes CSTSPGALNEKLFF.

The chain is built from TRBV7-9 and TRBJ1-6; TRBD1 might be the D (5 bases). The V and J ends lost 5 bases and 7 bases respectively, with 12 bases between them. In germline, CDR1 is SEHNR, CDR2 FQNEAQ (reference sequence). This CDR3 is built from 14 residues. The CDR3 DNA follows: TGTGCCAGCAGCCAACCAGACAGAAATTCACCCCTCCACTTT. The encoded protein is CASSQPDRNSPLHF.

This clonotype was found many times. V usage is TRBV4-2 and J usage is TRBJ2-3, with TRBD1 matching over 9 bases. V gave up 0 bases and J gave up 3 bases; unmatched junction bases: 1. In germline, CDR1 is LGHNA, CDR2 YNFKEQ. There are 15 residues in the CDR3. This CDR3 reads CASSQDGQGTDTQYF. In nucleotides, the CDR3 is TGTGCCAGCAGCCAAGATGGACAGGGGACAGATACGCAGTATTTT.

In this sample, this clonotype turned up a few times. DNA of the CDR3: TGTGCCAGCAGCTACCGGTCCAGCTCCTACAATGAGCAGTTCTTC. Protein product: CASSYRSSSYNEQFF. The rearrangement joins TRBV6-2 or TRBV6-3 to TRBJ2-1; D remains unclear. The CDR3 extends over 15 amino acids. Germline lookup yields CDR1 MNHEY and CDR2 SVGEGT. V lost 6 bases and J lost 0, with 12 bases in between.

This chain joins TRBV12-3 or TRBV12-4 and TRBJ2-1; the match to TRBD2 covers 8 bases. J was trimmed by 6 bases and V by 7 bases; bases with no gene match: 14. The CDR3 runs to 16 residues. The chain's CDR3 is CASILYRGGRSNEQFF. Here the CDR3 DNA reads TGTGCCAGCATCCTTTACCGGGGGGGCCGGTCCAATGAGCAGTTCTTC.

This clonotype was seen more than once but under ten times. The rearrangement uses TRBV7-9 and TRBJ2-5; D gene ambiguous. Trimming stripped 5 bases from V and 4 bases from J, with 5 bases between. Germline CDR1 reads SEHNR; CDR2 reads FQNEAQ (reference sequence). The CDR3 is 11 amino acids. The DNA for the CDR3 is TGTGCCAGCAGCGTCCTAGAGACCCAGTACTTC. This translates into CASSVLETQYF.

Worth noting for this clonotype: The junction shows a germline mismatch at one end, possibly a read error. The chain recombines TRBV3-1 with TRBJ2-7; 8 bases align to TRBD1. The germline V gene has CDR1 LGHDT and CDR2 YNNKEL (reference sequence). The length of the CDR3 is 15 residues. In DNA form, the CDR3 reads TGTGCCTGCAGCGGCCGGGACAGGCTTTACTACGAGCAGTACTTC. Translated, it gives CACSGRDRLYYEQYF.

This clonotype was detected only a few times. V and J are TRBV7-8 and TRBJ2-7; no definite D call. Between the trimmed V and J ends, which lost 1 base and 0 bases, there was a span of 10 bases. The CDR3 runs 15 residues. The germline V gene encodes CDR1 SGHVS and CDR2 FQNEAQ. As DNA, the CDR3 is TGTGCCAGCAGCTTAGATTTCGGCAGCTCCTACGAGCAGTACTTC. It specifies CASSLDFGSSYEQYF.

V usage is TRBV6-1 and J usage is TRBJ2-2, with D tentatively TRBD1 (6 bases). The V end was cut by 5 bases, the J end by 3 bases, with 16 bases between. The CDR3 spans 16 residues. The germline gives CDR1 MNHNS, CDR2 SASEGT. The CDR3 DNA reads TGTGCCAGCAGTCCCCTCAGGGGCGCCGACACCGGGGAGCTGTTTTTT. Protein: CASSPLRGADTGELFF.

V is TRBV5-1 and J is TRBJ2-6, with D unclear. Trimming left V 0 bases short and J 0 bases short, with 10 bases between. Germline V gene lookup returns CDR1 SGHRS and CDR2 YFSETQ. CDR3 size: 17 residues. The CDR3 is CASSLGAPGSGANVLTF. CDR3 nucleotide sequence: TGCGCCAGCAGCTTGGGGGCCCCTGGCTCTGGGGCCAACGTCCTGACTTTC.

V and J are TRBV11-2 and TRBJ2-5, with TRBD2 as a possible D gene (5 bases). The V gene's germline CDR1 is SGHAT and CDR2 FQNNGV. The CDR3 covers 15 residues. Trimming took off 5 bases at V and 2 bases at J, with 15 bases between the two ends. CDR3 sequence: CASSPTGTAQETQYF. CDR3 coding DNA: TGTGCCAGCAGCCCGACGGGAACTGCACAAGAGACCCAGTACTTC.

The V gene is TRBV7-9, the J gene TRBJ2-1, with D possibly being TRBD2 (6 bases). Trimming took 4 bases from V and 8 from J, leaving 12 bases between them. CDR1 and CDR2 (germline): SEHNR, FQNEAQ (reference sequence). The CDR3 is made up of 13 amino acids. DNA of the CDR3: TGTGCCAGCAGCTATGGACTACTTGATGAGCAGTTCTTC. It encodes CASSYGLLDEQFF.

This clonotype was seen more than once but under ten times. The V and J genes are TRBV20-1 and TRBJ1-1, with 9 bases lining up with TRBD1. J was trimmed by 5 bases and V by 4 bases; bases with no gene match: 17. Germline V gene lookup returns CDR1 DFQATT and CDR2 SNEGSKA (reference sequence). The CDR3 sequence is 17 residues long. DNA of the CDR3: TGCAGTGCTACCAACAGACCAAACAGGGGGCTTAGAACTGAAGCTTTCTTT. Protein product: CSATNRPNRGLRTEAFF.

The V gene is TRBV7-3, the J gene TRBJ2-5; D is unclear. CDR3 size: 13 residues. The V end lost 4 bases, the J end lost 2 bases, and 8 bases lay between the germline ends. From germline, CDR1 is SGHTA and CDR2 FQGTGA. The CDR3 here is CASSSQLQETQYF. CDR3 nucleotides: TGTGCCAGCAGCTCACAGCTACAAGAGACCCAGTACTTC. Full variable domain (outside the CDR3, taken from reference TRBV7-3 and TRBJ2-5): GAGVSQTPSNKVTEKGKYVELRCDPISGHTALYWYRQSLGQGPEFLIYFQGTGAADDSGLPNDRFFAVRPEGSVSTLKIQRTERGDSAVYLCASSSQLQETQYFGPGTRLLVL.